Included here is one T cell receptor (beta chain) sequence, with context. From germline, CDR1 is MDHEN and CDR2 SYDVKM. V was trimmed by 5 bases and J by 2 bases, leaving 5 bases between them. The CDR3 runs to 12 residues. The sample originates from a study of OX40 agonist ivuxolimab in advanced cancers. Study overall: Cancers in dose escalation were hepatocellular, melanoma, renal cell and head and neck.

Sequenced by immunoSEQ multiplex PCR; TCRdb stores in-frame clones only, minus some. The table has 100,000 to 120,000 clones, around 90% seen once. The chain employs TRBV28 and TRBJ2-3; no firm D call. This receptor was taken from an adult with an advanced solid tumor such as melanoma, head and neck, liver or kidney cancer. Source: CD4+ or CD8+ T cells sorted from blood, taken in a trial of the OX40 agonist ivuxolimab. CDR3 sequence: CASSPSTDTQYF. DNA for the CDR3: TGTGCCAGCAGTCCCTCCACAGATACGCAGTATTTT.